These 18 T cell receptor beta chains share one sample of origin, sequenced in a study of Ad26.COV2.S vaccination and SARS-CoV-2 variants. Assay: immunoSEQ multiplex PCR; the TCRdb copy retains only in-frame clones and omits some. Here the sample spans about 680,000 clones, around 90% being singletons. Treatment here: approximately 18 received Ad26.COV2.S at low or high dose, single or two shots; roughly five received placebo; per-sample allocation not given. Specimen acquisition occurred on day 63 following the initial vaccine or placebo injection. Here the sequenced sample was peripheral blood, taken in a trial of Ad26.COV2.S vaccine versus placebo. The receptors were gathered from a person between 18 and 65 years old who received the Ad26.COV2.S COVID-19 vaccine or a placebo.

CDR3 in amino acids: CAWDRVGSPLHF. The CDR3, as DNA: TGTGCCTGGGACAGGGTTGGATCACCCCTCCACTTT. The rearrangement uses TRBV30 and TRBJ1-6, with 7 positions matching TRBD1. J gave up 10 bases and V 5 bases, and 5 bases lay outside the gene matches. Germline V CDR1 and CDR2: GTSNPN, SVGIG (reference sequence). This CDR3 region has 12 residues.

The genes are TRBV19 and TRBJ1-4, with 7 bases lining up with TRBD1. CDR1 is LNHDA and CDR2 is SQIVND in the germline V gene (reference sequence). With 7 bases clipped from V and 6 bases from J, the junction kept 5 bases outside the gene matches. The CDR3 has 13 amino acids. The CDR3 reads CASMWTGHEKLFF. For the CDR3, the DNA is TGTGCCAGTATGTGGACAGGACATGAAAAACTGTTTTTT.

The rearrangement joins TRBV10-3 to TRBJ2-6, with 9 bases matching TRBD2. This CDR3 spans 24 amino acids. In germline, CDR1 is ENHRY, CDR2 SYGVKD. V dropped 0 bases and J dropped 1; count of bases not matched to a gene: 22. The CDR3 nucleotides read TGTGCCATCAGTGAGTCGACCGTAGGCGAACCGACTAGCGGAGCTTTTTCTGGGGCCAACGTCCTGACTTTC. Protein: CAISESTVGEPTSGAFSGANVLTF.

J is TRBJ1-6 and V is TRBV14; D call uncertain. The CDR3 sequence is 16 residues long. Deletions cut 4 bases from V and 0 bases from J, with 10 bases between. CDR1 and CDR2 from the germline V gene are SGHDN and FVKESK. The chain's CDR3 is CASSRTGSSYNSPLHF. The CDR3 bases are TGTGCCAGCAGCCGGACCGGAAGCTCCTATAATTCACCCCTCCACTTT.

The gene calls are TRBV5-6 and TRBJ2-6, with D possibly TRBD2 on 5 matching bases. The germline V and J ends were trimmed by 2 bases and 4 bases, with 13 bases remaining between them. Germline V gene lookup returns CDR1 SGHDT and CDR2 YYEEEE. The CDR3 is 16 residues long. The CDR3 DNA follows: TGTGCCAGCAGCTTCTTCGGGGTAGCAGGGGCCAACGTCCTGACTTTC. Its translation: CASSFFGVAGANVLTF.

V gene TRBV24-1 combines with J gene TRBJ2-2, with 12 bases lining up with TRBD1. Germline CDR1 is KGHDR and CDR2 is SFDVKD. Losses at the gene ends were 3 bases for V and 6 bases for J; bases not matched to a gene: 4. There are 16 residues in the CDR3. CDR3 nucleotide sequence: TGTGCCACCAGTGATCGGGACAGGGGGCCAGCCGGGGAGCTGTTTTTT. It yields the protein CATSDRDRGPAGELFF.

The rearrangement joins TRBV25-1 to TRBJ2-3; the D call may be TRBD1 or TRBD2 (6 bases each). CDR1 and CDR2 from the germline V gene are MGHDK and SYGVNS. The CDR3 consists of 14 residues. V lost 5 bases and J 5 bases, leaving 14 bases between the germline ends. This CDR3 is CASSRHREEDTQYF. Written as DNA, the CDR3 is TGTGCCAGCAGTCGGCACAGGGAGGAAGATACGCAGTATTTT.

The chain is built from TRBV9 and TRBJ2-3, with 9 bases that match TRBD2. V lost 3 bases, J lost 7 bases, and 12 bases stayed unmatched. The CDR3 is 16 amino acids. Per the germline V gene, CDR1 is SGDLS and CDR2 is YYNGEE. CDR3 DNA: TGTGCCAGCAGCGCGCGGGGACTAGCAGGGGAAAATACGCAGTATTTT. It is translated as CASSARGLAGENTQYF.

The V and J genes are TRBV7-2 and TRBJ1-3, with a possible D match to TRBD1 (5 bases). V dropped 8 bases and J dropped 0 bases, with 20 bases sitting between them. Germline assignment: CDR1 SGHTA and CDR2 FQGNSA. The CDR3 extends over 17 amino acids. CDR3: CASFRGGGSVSGNTIYF. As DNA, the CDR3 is TGTGCCAGCTTTCGGGGGGGAGGGTCAGTCTCTGGAAACACCATATATTTT.

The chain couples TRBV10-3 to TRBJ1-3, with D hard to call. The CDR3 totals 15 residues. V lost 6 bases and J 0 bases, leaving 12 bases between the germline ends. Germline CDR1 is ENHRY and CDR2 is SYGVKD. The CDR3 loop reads CAIRGWTGSGNTIYF. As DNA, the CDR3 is TGTGCCATCAGGGGGTGGACGGGCTCTGGAAACACCATATATTTT.

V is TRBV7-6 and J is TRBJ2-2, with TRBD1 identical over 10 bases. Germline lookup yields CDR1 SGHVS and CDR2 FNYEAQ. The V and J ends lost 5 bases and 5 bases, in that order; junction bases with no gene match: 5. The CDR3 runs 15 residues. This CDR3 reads CASSRTGGSTGELFF. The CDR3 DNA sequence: TGTGCCAGCAGCCGGACAGGGGGTAGTACCGGGGAGCTGTTTTTT.

CDR3 region: CASSDLAGGDTQYF. In DNA form, the CDR3 reads TGCGCCAGCAGTGATCTGGCGGGAGGGGATACGCAGTATTTT. The chain recombines TRBV10-1 with TRBJ2-3, with TRBD2 matching over 9 bases. The V and J ends lost 3 bases and 6 bases, in that order; junction bases with no gene match: 4. CDR3 length: 14 residues. Germline V gives CDR1 WNHNN, CDR2 SYGVQD (reference sequence).

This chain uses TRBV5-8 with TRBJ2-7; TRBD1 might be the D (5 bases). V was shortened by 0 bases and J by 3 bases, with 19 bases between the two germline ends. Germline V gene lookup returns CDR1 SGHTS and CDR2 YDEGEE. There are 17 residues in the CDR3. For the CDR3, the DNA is TGTGCCAGCAGCTTGGCCCATCGGACAATTCGGAACTACGAGCAGTACTTC. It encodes CASSLAHRTIRNYEQYF.

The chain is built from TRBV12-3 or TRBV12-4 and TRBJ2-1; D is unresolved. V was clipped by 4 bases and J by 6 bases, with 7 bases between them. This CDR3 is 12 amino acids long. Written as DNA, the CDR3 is TGTGCCAGCAGTTATACGGCCAATGAGCAGTTCTTC. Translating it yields CASSYTANEQFF.

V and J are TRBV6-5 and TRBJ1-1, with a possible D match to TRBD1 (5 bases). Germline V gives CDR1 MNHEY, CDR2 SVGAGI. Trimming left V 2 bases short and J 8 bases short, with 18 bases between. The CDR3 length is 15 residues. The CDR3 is CASSYRRGFRQEAFF. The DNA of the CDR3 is TGTGCCAGCAGTTACCGAAGGGGCTTCCGACAGGAAGCTTTCTTT.

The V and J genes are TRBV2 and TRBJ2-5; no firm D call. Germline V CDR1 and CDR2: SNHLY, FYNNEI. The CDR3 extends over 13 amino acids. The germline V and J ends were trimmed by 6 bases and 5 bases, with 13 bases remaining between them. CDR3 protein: CASREHISETQYF. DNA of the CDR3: TGTGCCAGCAGGGAACACATCTCGGAGACCCAGTACTTC.

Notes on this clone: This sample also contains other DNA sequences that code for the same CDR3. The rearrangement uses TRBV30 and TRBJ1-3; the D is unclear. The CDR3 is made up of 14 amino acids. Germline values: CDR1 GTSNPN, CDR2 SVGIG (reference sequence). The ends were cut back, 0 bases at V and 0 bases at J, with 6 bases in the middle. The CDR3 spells CAWSVGNSGNTIYF. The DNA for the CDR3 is TGTGCCTGGAGTGTGGGGAACTCTGGAAACACCATATATTTT.

The CDR3 region is CATSDPRRGRATSSYNEQFF. The CDR3 DNA is TGTGCCACCAGTGATCCCCGGAGGGGGAGGGCCACCAGCTCCTACAATGAGCAGTTCTTC. The chain employs TRBV24-1 and TRBJ2-1, with D tentatively TRBD2 (7 bases). The CDR3 runs to 20 residues. CDR1 KGHDR and CDR2 SFDVKD come from the germline V gene. V shed 3 bases and J shed 0 bases, with 23 bases lying between them.